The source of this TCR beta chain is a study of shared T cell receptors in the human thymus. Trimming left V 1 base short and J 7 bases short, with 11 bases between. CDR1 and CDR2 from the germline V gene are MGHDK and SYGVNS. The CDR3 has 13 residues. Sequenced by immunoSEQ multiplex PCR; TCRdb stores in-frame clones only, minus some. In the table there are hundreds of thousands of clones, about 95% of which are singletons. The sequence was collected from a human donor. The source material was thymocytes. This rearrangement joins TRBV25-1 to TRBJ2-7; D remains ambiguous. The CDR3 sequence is CASSEFVHPEQYF. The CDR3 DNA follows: TGTGCCAGCAGTGAATTTGTGCACCCTGAGCAGTACTTC.